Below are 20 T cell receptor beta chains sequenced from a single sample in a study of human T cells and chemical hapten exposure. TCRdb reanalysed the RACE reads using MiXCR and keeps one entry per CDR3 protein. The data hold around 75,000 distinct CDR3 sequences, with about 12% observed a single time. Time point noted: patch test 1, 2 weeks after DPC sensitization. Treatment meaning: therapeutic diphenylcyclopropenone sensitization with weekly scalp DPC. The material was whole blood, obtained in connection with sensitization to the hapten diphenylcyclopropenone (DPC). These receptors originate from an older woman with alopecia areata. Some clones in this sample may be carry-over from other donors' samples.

The CDR3 region has the DNA TGTGCCACTTCGACAGGGGGCCCCCTCCTGTTCTTC. Amino acids: CATSTGGPLLFF. The chain links TRBV19 to TRBJ2-1, with 10 bases identical to TRBD1. This CDR3 contains 12 residues. CDR1 is LNHDA and CDR2 is SQIVND in the germline V gene (reference sequence). Trimming removed 10 bases from V and 15 bases from J; junction bases left unmatched: 12.

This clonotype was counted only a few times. The CDR3 DNA sequence: TGTGCCAGCAGCTTAGGGGGGGCCGGGAGTTCCGAGACCCAGTACTTC. Its protein is CASSLGGAGSSETQYF. The V call is TRBV11-3, the J call TRBJ2-5; D tentatively fits TRBD1 or TRBD2 (6 bases each). CDR1 SGHNT and CDR2 YENEEA come from the germline V gene. The V and J ends lost 1 base and 5 bases respectively, with 17 bases between them. The length of the CDR3 is 16 residues. Variable domain in full (rest from reference TRBV11-3 and TRBJ2-5): EAGVVQSPRYKIIEKKQPVAFWCNPISGHNTLYWYLQNLGQGPELLIRYENEEAVDDSQLPKDRFSAERLKGVDSTLKIQPAELGDSAVYLCASSLGGAGSSETQYFGPGTRLLVL.

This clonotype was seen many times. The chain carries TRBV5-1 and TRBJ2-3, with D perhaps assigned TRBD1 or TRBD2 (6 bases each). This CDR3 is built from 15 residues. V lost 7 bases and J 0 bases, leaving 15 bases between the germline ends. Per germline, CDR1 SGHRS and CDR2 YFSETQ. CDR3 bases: TGCGCCAGCGGAGGCGGGGACACTAGCACAGATACGCAGTATTTT. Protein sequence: CASGGGDTSTDTQYF.

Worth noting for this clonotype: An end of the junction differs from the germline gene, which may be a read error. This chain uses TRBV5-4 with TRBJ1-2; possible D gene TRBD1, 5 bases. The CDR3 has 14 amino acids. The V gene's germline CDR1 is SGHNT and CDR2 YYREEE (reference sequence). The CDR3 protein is CASKRGLTDYGCTF. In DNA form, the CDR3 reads TGTGCCAGCAAGAGGGGCCTAACCGACTATGGCTGCACCTTC.

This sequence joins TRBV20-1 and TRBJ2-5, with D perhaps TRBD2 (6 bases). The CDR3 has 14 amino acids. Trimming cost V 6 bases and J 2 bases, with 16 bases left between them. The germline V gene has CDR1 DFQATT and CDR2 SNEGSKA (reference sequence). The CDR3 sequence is CSAEGKTGQETQYF. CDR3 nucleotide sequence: TGCAGTGCGGAGGGAAAAACTGGTCAAGAGACCCAGTACTTC.

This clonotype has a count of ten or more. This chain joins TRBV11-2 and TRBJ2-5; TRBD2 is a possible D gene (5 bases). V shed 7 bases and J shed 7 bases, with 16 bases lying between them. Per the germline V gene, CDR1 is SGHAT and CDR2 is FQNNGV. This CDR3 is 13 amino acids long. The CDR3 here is CASTERNSVTQYF. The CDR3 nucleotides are TGTGCCAGCACCGAACGTAATAGCGTGACCCAGTACTTC.

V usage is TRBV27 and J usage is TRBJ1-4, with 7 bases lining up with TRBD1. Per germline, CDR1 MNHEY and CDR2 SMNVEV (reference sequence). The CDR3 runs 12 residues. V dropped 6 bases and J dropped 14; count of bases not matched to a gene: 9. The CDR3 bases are TGTGCCAGCAGATCATGGGACAGCCATCTGTTTTTT. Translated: CASRSWDSHLFF.

CDR3 region: CASRPPGRENTEAFF. The CDR3 DNA is TGTGCCAGCAGGCCACCGGGACGGGAGAACACTGAAGCTTTCTTT. The V call is TRBV6-5, the J call TRBJ1-1, with D perhaps matching TRBD1 (5 bases). Trimming shortened V by 6 bases and J by 1 base, and 15 bases separated the two germline ends. The CDR3 consists of 15 residues. From germline, CDR1 is MNHEY and CDR2 SVGAGI.

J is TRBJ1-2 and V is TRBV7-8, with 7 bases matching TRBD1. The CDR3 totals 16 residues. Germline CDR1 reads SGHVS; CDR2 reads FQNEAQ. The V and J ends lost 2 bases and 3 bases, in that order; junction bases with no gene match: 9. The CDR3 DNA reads TGTGCCAGCAGCTTATCGACAGGGATTCGGCACTATGGCTACACCTTC. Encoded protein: CASSLSTGIRHYGYTF.

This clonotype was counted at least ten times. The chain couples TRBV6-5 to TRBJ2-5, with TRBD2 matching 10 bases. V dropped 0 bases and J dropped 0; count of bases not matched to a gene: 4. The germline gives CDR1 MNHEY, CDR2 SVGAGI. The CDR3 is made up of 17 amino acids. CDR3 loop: CASSYSFLAGDQETQYF. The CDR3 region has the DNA TGTGCCAGCAGTTACTCTTTCCTAGCGGGGGACCAAGAGACCCAGTACTTC.

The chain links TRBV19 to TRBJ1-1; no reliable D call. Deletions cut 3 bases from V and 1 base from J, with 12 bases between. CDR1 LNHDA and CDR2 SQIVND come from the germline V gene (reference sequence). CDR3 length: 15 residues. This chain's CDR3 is CASSITFARNTEAFF. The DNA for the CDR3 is TGTGCCAGTAGTATTACGTTTGCCAGGAACACTGAAGCTTTCTTT.

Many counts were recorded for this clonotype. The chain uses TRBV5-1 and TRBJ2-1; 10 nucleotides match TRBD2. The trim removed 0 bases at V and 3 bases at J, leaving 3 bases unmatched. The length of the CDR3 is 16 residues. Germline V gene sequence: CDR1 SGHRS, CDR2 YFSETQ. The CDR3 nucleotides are TGCGCCAGCAGCTTGGCGCCTAGCGGGGGCTACAATGAGCAGTTCTTC. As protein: CASSLAPSGGYNEQFF.

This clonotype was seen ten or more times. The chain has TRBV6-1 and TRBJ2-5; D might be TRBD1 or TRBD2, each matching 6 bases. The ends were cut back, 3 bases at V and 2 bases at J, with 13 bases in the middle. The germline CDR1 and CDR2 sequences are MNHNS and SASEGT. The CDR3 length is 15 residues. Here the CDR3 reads CASSERRGVQETQYF. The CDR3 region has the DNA TGTGCCAGCAGTGAGAGAAGGGGGGTTCAAGAGACCCAGTACTTC.

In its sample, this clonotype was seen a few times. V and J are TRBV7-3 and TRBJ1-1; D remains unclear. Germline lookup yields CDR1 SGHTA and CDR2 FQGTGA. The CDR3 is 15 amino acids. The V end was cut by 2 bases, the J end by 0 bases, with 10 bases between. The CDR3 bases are TGTGCCAGCAGCTTAGGAGGGCCCATGAACACTGAAGCTTTCTTT. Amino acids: CASSLGGPMNTEAFF.

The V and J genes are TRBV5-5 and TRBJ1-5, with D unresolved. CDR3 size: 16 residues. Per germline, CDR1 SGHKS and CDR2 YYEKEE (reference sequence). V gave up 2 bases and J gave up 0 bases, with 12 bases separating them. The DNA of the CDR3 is TGTGCCAGCAGCTTCAGTCCGGGGTATAGCAATCAGCCCCAGCATTTT. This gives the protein CASSFSPGYSNQPQHF.

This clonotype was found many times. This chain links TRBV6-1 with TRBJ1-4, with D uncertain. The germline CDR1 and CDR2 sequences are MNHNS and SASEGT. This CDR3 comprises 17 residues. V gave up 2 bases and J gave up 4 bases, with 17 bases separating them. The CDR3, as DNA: TGTGCCAGCAGTGAACTTTATGGCGGAGGATATAATGAAAAACTGTTTTTT. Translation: CASSELYGGGYNEKLFF.

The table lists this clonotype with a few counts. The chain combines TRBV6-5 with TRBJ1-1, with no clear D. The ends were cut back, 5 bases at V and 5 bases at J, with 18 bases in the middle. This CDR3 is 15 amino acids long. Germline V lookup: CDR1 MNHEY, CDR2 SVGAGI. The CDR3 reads CASSPSVAGYTEAFF. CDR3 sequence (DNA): TGTGCCAGCAGTCCTTCCGTGGCTGGATATACTGAAGCTTTCTTT.

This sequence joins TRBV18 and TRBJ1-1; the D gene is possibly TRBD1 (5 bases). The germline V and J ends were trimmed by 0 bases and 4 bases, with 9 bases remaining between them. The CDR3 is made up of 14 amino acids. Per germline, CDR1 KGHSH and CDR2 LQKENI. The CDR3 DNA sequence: TGTGCCAGCTCACCACCAGGGGTGGTCACTGAAGCTTTCTTT. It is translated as CASSPPGVVTEAFF.

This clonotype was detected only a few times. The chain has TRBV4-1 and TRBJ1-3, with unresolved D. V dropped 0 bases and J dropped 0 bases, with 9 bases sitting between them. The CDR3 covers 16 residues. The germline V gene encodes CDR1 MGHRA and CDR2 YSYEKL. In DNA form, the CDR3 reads TGCGCCAGCAGCCAAGATCTCGCAGACTCTGGAAACACCATATATTTT. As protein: CASSQDLADSGNTIYF.

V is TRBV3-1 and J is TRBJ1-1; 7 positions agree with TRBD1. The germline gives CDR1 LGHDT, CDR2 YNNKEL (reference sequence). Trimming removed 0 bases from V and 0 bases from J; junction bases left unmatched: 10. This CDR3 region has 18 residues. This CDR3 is CASSQDPLSTGLNTEAFF. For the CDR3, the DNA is TGTGCCAGCAGCCAAGACCCGCTCTCGACAGGGCTGAACACTGAAGCTTTCTTT.